This T cell receptor beta chain was profiled in a study of blood T cell repertoires in COVID-19. Study at large: COVID-19 samples collected from the United States, Italy and Spain covered acute and convalescent phases. T cells, B-cell-depleted T cells, or PBMCs provided the cDNA or gDNA that served as material.

The trim removed 5 bases at V and 8 bases at J, leaving 13 bases unmatched. The CDR3 has 15 residues. Per the germline V gene, CDR1 is KGHDR and CDR2 is SFDVKD. In the authors' methods: Using reference gene primer amplification, nucleated cell counts were estimated. The table came from immunoSEQ multiplex PCR; TCRdb's copy has only in-frame clones and leaves some out. That table is the source of V, J and clone size, and D and trimming were worked out from the DNA. Of 90,000 to 120,000 clones in the sample, about four fifths were seen once. The V gene is TRBV24-1, the J gene TRBJ1-2; TRBD1 agrees at 7 bases. Sequencing input: peripheral blood. This sequence originates from a human donor in a cohort sampled during active COVID-19. The CDR3 nucleotides read TGTGCCACCAGTGCACGGACAGGCTCAACTGGGGGCTACACCTTC. Protein sequence: CATSARTGSTGGYTF.